Here is one T cell receptor (beta chain) with its context. This entry is derived from a study of blood T cell repertoires in COVID-19. Across the study: COVID-19 samples from acute and convalescent phases originated in the United States, Italy and Spain. Sources were T cells, B-cell-depleted T cells, or PBMCs; the material itself was cDNA or gDNA.

Germline assignment: CDR1 SNHLY and CDR2 FYNNEI. Between the trimmed V and J ends, which lost 6 bases and 2 bases, there was a span of 8 bases. The CDR3 totals 13 residues. Per the study methods: Amplification from reference gene primers served as the basis for estimated nucleated cell counts. Sequencing used immunoSEQ multiplex PCR; TCRdb keeps in-frame clones, though not all of them. V, J and clone size are those of that table, while D and trimming were read from the DNA. Of over 100,000 clones detected, approximately 80% appear once; the ten largest clones hold roughly an eighth. What was sequenced was peripheral blood. V is TRBV2 and J is TRBJ1-5; no clear D. This receptor was identified in a woman in her fifties or sixties with acute or convalescent COVID-19. For the CDR3, the DNA is TGTGCCAGCAGGGAGATGGGCAATCAGCCCCAGCATTTT. Residues: CASREMGNQPQHF. Complete variable domain (other parts from reference TRBV2 and TRBJ1-5): EPEVTQTPSHQVTQMGQEVILRCVPISNHLYFYWYRQILGQKVEFLVSFYNNEISEKSEIFDDQFSVERPDGSNFTLKIRSTKLEDSAMYFCASREMGNQPQHFGDGTRLSIL.